This TCR beta chain was profiled in a study of T cell responses to AZD1222 COVID-19 vaccine. Study-wide background: The analysis combined second doses at about 4 or about 12 weeks. General study points: With two AZD1222 doses given, Spike-specific TCR breadth and depth both rose. Reports say nearly half of spike-specific TCRs go after unmutated variant regions. Most donors were white British, females outnumbered males, and clonal diversity was possibly underestimated.

This clone was observed a few times. Its antigen is not identified. Profiling relied on immunoSEQ multiplex PCR, and the TCRdb table lists in-frame clones only, not all of them. In the table there are roughly 97,000 clones, approximately 90% of which are singletons. Germline-derived CDR1 and CDR2 are MNHEY and SVGAGI. This CDR3 comprises 13 residues. V shed 5 bases and J shed 10 bases, with 15 bases lying between them. The sequencing used peripheral blood, collected on day 0 of AZD1222 vaccination. The chain links TRBV6-5 to TRBJ2-1; D perhaps matches TRBD2 (5 bases). The clonotype originates from an adult in good health. This CDR3 reads CASSPDSGGEQFF. The CDR3 DNA reads TGTGCCAGCAGTCCGGACTCCGGAGGAGAGCAGTTCTTC.